This T cell receptor beta chain was captured in a study of tumor and adjacent non-tumor tissue in lung cancer. Study-level information: Patients were aged about 30 to 85, nine to eleven men and about five women, stage I to III. Study results and limitations: Tumor TCR diversity, when higher, was linked to shorter survival. Normal lung showed higher cumulative top 100 clone frequency than tumor. Compared with tumor, normal lung showed significantly lower TCR diversity.

This CDR3 is 15 amino acids long. Germline-derived CDR1 and CDR2 are MNHNS and SASEGT. The V end lost 3 bases, the J end lost 4 bases, and 12 bases lay between the germline ends. The library came from three nested PCR rounds adapted from ARM-PCR protocols. TCRdb fed the multiplex PCR reads into MiXCR, producing one record per CDR3 protein. The data contain 85,000 to 130,000 distinct CDR3 sequences, 55% to 65% of them singletons. RNA was extracted from bulk tissue without any cell sorting. This non-tumor lung sample came from over 3 cm beyond the tumor edge. Of note for this clonotype: What it binds is unknown.

This chain connects TRBV6-1 to TRBJ1-4; D unresolved. Sequencing input: distant non-tumor lung tissue. This TCR was sampled from a man under 40 with non-small cell lung cancer. This CDR3 is CASSDYSWNNEKLFF. In nucleotides, the CDR3 is TGTGCCAGCAGTGACTACTCATGGAATAATGAAAAACTGTTTTTT.